This TCR beta chain was sequenced for a study of cytomegalovirus exposure and HLA in healthy donors. Per germline, CDR1 LNHNV and CDR2 YYDKDF (reference sequence). V shed 0 bases and J shed 2 bases, with 14 bases lying between them. The CDR3 runs 16 residues. Study-wide points: The classifier reportedly diagnosed cytomegalovirus status with high specificity and sensitivity. Rare TCR sequences dominated, though some public TCRs recurred in many donors. The study listed approximately 170 cytomegalovirus-associated TCR beta chains.

Turning to this clone: Its antigen is currently unknown.

The donors belonged to the approximately 120-subject validation cohort, separate from the roughly 670-subject first cohort. The assay was immunoSEQ multiplex PCR, and TCRdb's table has in-frame clones only and misses some. Seen here are 95,000 to 150,000 clones, about 87% observed once, and the top ten hold less than 2%. The clonotype was recovered from a woman under 30 in good health and CMV-seronegative. The V gene is TRBV15, the J gene TRBJ2-7; tentative D call: TRBD2 (5 bases). The source material was PBMCs. CDR3 sequence (DNA): TGTGCCACCAGCAGAGATCGATTCGGGGAGACCTACGAGCAGTACTTC. Its protein product is CATSRDRFGETYEQYF.